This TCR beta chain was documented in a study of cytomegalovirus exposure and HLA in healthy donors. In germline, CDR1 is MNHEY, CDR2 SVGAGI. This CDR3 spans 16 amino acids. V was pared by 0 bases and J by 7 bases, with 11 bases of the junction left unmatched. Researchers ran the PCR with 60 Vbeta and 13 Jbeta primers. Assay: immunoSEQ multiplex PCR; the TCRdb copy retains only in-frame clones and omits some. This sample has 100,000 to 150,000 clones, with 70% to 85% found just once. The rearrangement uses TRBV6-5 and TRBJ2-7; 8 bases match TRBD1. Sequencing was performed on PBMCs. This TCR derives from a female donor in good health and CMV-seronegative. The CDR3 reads CASSYSMSQGAFEQYF. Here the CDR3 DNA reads TGTGCCAGCAGTTACTCGATGTCCCAGGGGGCGTTTGAGCAGTACTTC.